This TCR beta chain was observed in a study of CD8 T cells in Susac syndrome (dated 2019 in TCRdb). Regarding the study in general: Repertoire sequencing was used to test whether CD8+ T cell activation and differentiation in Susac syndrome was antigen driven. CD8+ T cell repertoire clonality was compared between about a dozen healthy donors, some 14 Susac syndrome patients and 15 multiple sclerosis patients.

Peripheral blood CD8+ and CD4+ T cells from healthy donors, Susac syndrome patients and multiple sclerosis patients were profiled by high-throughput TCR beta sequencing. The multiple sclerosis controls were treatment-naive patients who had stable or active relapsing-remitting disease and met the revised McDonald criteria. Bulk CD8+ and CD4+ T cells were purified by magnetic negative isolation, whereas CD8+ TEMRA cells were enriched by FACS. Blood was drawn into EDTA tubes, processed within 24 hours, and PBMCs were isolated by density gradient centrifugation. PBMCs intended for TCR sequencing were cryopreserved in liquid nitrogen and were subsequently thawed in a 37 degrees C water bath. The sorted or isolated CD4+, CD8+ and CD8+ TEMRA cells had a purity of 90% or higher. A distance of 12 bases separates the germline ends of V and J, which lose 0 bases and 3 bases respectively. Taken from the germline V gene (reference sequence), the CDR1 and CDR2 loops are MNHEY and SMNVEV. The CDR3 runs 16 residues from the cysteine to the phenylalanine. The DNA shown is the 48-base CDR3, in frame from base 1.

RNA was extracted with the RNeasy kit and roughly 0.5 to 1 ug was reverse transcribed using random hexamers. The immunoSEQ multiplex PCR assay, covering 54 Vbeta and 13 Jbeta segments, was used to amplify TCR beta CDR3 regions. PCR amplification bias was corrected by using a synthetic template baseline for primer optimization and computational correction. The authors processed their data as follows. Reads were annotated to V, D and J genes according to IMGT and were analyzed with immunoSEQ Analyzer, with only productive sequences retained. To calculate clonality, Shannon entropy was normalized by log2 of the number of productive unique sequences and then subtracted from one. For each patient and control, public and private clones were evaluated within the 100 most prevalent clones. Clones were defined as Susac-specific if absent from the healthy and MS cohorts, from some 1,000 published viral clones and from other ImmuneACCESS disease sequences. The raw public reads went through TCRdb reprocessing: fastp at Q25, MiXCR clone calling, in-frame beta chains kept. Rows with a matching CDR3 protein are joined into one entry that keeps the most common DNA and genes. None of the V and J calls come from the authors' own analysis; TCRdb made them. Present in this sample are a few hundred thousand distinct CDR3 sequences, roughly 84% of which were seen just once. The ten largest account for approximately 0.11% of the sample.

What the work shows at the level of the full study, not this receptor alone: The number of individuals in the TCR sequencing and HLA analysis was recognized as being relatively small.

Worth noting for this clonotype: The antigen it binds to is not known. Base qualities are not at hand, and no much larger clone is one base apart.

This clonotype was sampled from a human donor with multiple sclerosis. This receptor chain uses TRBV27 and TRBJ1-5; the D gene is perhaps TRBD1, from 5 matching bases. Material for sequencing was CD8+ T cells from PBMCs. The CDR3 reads CASSLSMGEFNQPQHF. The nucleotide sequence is TGTGCCAGCAGTTTATCGATGGGGGAATTCAATCAGCCCCAGCATTTT.